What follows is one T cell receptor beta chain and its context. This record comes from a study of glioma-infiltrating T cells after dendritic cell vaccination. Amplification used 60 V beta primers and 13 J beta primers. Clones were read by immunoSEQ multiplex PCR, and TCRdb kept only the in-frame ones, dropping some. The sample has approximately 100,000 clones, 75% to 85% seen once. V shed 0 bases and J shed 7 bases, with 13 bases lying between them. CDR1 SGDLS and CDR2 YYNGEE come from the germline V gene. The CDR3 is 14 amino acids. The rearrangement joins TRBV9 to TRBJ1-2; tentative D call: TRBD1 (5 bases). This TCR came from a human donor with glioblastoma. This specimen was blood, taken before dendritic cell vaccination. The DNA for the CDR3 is TGTGCCAGCAGCGTAGACTTGGGGGGAGGTGGCTACACCTTC. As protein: CASSVDLGGGGYTF. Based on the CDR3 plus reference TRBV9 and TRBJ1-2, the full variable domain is DSGVTQTPKHLITATGQRVTLRCSPRSGDLSVYWYQQSLDQGLQFLIQYYNGEERAKGNILERFSAQQFPDLHSELNLSSLELGDSALYFCASSVDLGGGGYTFGSGTRLTVV.